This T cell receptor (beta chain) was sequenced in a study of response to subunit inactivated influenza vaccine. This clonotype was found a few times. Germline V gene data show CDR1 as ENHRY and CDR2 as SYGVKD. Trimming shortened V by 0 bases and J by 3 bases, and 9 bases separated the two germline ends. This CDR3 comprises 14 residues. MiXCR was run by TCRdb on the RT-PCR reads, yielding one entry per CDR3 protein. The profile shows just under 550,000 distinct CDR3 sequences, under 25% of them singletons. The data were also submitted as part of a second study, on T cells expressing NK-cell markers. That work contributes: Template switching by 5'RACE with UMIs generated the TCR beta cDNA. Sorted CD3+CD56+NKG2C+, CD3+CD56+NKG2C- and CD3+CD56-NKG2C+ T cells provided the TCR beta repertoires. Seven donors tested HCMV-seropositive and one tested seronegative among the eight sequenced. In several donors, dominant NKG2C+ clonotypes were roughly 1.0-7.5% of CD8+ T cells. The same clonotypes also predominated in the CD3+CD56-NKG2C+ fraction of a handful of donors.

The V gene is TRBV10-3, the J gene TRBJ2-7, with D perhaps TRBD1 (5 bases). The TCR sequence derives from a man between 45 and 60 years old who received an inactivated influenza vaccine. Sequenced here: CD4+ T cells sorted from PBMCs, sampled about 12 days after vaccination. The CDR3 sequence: CAISESWGSYEQYF. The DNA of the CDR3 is TGTGCCATCAGTGAGTCATGGGGCAGCTACGAGCAGTACTTC.